This TCR beta chain stems from a study of blood T cell repertoires in COVID-19. Study-wide context: Acute and convalescent COVID-19 samples came from the United States, Italy and Spain. Sources were T cells, B-cell-depleted T cells, or PBMCs; the material itself was cDNA or gDNA.

Clinical history reported by participants formed the basis on which cohorts were assigned. All recovered Cohort 3 donors got two negative PCRs, got clearance, or saw symptom resolution. The CDR3 sequence is 15 residues long. Trimming took off 6 bases at V and 7 bases at J, with 16 bases between the two ends. Germline CDR1 reads MNHEY; CDR2 reads SMNVEV (reference sequence). The repertoire was sequenced with immunoSEQ multiplex PCR; TCRdb's copy has only in-frame clones and lacks some. Among fewer than 350,000 clones, 85% were seen once, and the ten largest hold 2% to 3%. The J gene is TRBJ1-6, the V gene TRBV27; tentative D call: TRBD1 (5 bases). This receptor was identified in a woman aged 50 to 60 who had recovered from COVID-19. Sequenced: PBMCs or T cells enriched from blood (not recorded which). The CDR3 sequence: CASRPGPARNSPLHF. The CDR3, as DNA: TGTGCCAGCAGGCCAGGGCCTGCTCGAAATTCACCCCTCCACTTT.